This TCR beta chain was retrieved from a study of blood T cell repertoires in COVID-19. V was clipped by 2 bases and J by 9 bases; unmatched bases: 4. The CDR3 runs to 14 residues. Germline V gives CDR1 KGHSH, CDR2 LQKENI. As processed by the authors: Nucleated cell number was recorded as an estimate derived from reference gene primer amplification. Sequenced by immunoSEQ multiplex PCR; TCRdb stores in-frame clones only, minus some. V and J calls plus clone size are reproduced from that table; the DNA served to infer D and trimming. The data hold a few hundred thousand clones, with about four fifths observed a single time.

Sequencing used PBMCs or T cells enriched from blood (not recorded which). This TCR was recovered from a woman aged 45-59 years who had recovered from COVID-19. The V call is TRBV18, the J call TRBJ1-5, with 10 nucleotides matching TRBD1. CDR3 sequence (DNA): TGTGCCAGCTCACCAGGGACAGGGGTGACGCCCCAGCATTTT. Translating gives CASSPGTGVTPQHF.